Below are 30 T cell receptor beta chains sequenced from a single sample in a study of blood T cell repertoires in COVID-19 (dated by TCRdb to about 2020). The receptor library was made with the immunoSEQ multiplex PCR assay. TCRdb stores this immuneACCESS table with in-frame sequences only. Part of the clones is absent; in the studies checked, under half of the shortfall reflects unresolved V genes, and no reason is known for the rest. Across this sample there are hundreds of thousands of clones, with roughly 85% seen only once. Clones ranked in the top ten supply about 2.3% of the sample. The sequenced sample consisted of PBMCs or T cells enriched from blood (not recorded which). These receptors came from a woman aged 45-59 years who had recovered from COVID-19.

This clone showed up just once. The chain recombines TRBV19 with TRBJ2-1; D uncertain. The CDR3 spans 15 residues. With 2 bases removed from V and 9 bases from J, the gap between germline ends came to 17 bases. Germline V gene data show CDR1 as LNHDA and CDR2 as SQIVND (reference sequence). CDR3 protein: CASSISHSNAAEQFF. The CDR3 bases are TGTGCCAGTAGTATATCCCACTCTAACGCTGCTGAGCAGTTCTTC.

V gene TRBV10-2 combines with J gene TRBJ2-7, with 10 bases identical to TRBD2. CDR1 is WSHSY and CDR2 is SAAADI in the germline V gene. There are 15 residues in the CDR3. Trimming took 6 bases from V and 2 from J; bases not matched to a gene: 7. The CDR3 sequence: CASRAPSGGTYEQYF. CDR3 bases: TGCGCCAGCAGGGCTCCTAGCGGGGGTACCTACGAGCAGTACTTC.

The chain uses TRBV4-3 and TRBJ1-2; D gene unclear. This CDR3 has 15 residues. Germline V gene sequence: CDR1 LGHNA, CDR2 YSLEER. Trimming took 0 bases from V and 9 from J, leaving 17 bases between them. The CDR3: CASSQEVGGPRSYTF. CDR3 sequence (DNA): TGCGCCAGCAGCCAAGAGGTCGGAGGGCCCCGGAGCTACACCTTC.

The chain combines TRBV2 with TRBJ2-7, with D perhaps TRBD2 (5 bases). Germline loops: CDR1 SNHLY, CDR2 FYNNEI. The CDR3 length is 14 residues. Trimming left V 3 bases short and J 6 bases short, with 15 bases between. CDR3 DNA sequence: TGTGCCAGCAGTGATTTGGTAGTCGGGGTCGAGCAGTACTTC. Translation gives CASSDLVVGVEQYF. The variable domain in full, with the rest retrieved from reference TRBV2 and TRBJ2-7, is EPEVTQTPSHQVTQMGQEVILRCVPISNHLYFYWYRQILGQKVEFLVSFYNNEISEKSEIFDDQFSVERPDGSNFTLKIRSTKLEDSAMYFCASSDLVVGVEQYFGPGTRLTVT.

The chain couples TRBV24-1 to TRBJ2-5, with 8 bases lining up with TRBD2. CDR1 is KGHDR and CDR2 is SFDVKD in the germline V gene. The CDR3 totals 14 residues. Unmatched junction bases numbered 8, after V lost 7 bases and J lost 5 bases. CDR3 bases: TGTGCCACCAGCACGGGGGGGCCCGGCGAGACCCAGTACTTC. As protein: CATSTGGPGETQYF.

The chain employs TRBV9 and TRBJ1-2; tentative D call: TRBD1 (6 bases). The germline V and J ends were trimmed by 1 base and 8 bases, with 15 bases remaining between them. CDR3 length equals 14 residues. CDR1 and CDR2 from the germline V gene are SGDLS and YYNGEE. The CDR3 protein is CASSVTPQGFGYTF. The CDR3 DNA follows: TGTGCCAGCAGCGTAACCCCACAGGGATTCGGCTACACCTTC. The full variable domain, with the rest looked up from reference TRBV9 and TRBJ1-2, is DSGVTQTPKHLITATGQRVTLRCSPRSGDLSVYWYQQSLDQGLQFLIQYYNGEERAKGNILERFSAQQFPDLHSELNLSSLELGDSALYFCASSVTPQGFGYTFGSGTRLTVV.

The V and J genes are TRBV7-2 and TRBJ1-2, with TRBD1 identical over 10 bases. V lost 3 bases and J lost 7; bases outside the gene matches: 8. Looked up from germline, CDR1 is SGHTA and CDR2 is FQGNSA. CDR3 length: 15 amino acids. The CDR3 sequence is CASSFNSGQGGGYTF. The CDR3 DNA sequence: TGTGCCAGCAGCTTTAATAGCGGACAGGGGGGTGGCTACACCTTC.

This chain uses TRBV5-5 with TRBJ2-7; TRBD2 might be the D (5 bases). Trimming cost V 0 bases and J 6 bases, with 13 bases left between them. CDR3 length: 14 amino acids. The V gene's germline CDR1 is SGHKS and CDR2 YYEKEE (reference sequence). In DNA, the CDR3 is TGTGCCAGCAGCTTGGCCGGGGATACCTTCGAGCAGTACTTC. Its protein product is CASSLAGDTFEQYF. Based on the CDR3 plus reference TRBV5-5 and TRBJ2-7, the full variable domain is DAGVTQSPTHLIKTRGQQVTLRCSPISGHKSVSWYQQVLGQGPQFIFQYYEKEERGRGNFPDRFSARQFPNYSSELNVNALLLGDSALYLCASSLAGDTFEQYFGPGTRLTVT.

V gene TRBV2 combines with J gene TRBJ2-2, with TRBD1 identical over 9 bases. This CDR3 region has 15 residues. CDR1 is SNHLY, CDR2 FYNNEI, per germline. J lost 1 base, V lost 6 bases, and 3 bases had no gene match. Here the CDR3 DNA reads TGTGCCAGCAGGAGGGGACAGGGGAACACCGGGGAGCTGTTTTTT. Residues: CASRRGQGNTGELFF. Full variable domain (missing parts from reference TRBV2 and TRBJ2-2): EPEVTQTPSHQVTQMGQEVILRCVPISNHLYFYWYRQILGQKVEFLVSFYNNEISEKSEIFDDQFSVERPDGSNFTLKIRSTKLEDSAMYFCASRRGQGNTGELFFGEGSRLTVL.

The rearrangement links TRBV13 to TRBJ1-2, with D uncertain. The CDR3 length is 12 residues. CDR1 and CDR2 (germline): PRHDT, FYEKMQ (reference sequence). V was shortened by 0 bases and J by 10 bases, with 9 bases between the two germline ends. The CDR3 nucleotides are TGTGCCAGCAGCTTAGGGGGGAGGGCCTACACCTTC. Protein sequence: CASSLGGRAYTF.

The genes are TRBV27 and TRBJ1-5; a weak D match, TRBD1 (6 bases). CDR1 and CDR2 from the germline V gene are MNHEY and SMNVEV (reference sequence). The CDR3 has 16 residues. V lost 4 bases and J 1 base, leaving 14 bases between the germline ends. The CDR3 region has the DNA TGTGCCAGCAGTTGGGGGGGGGCCCGAAGCAATCAGCCCCAGCATTTT. Translating gives CASSWGGARSNQPQHF.

The V gene is TRBV21-1, the J gene TRBJ1-1; the DNA was not compared with TRBD1, the D call given in the table. TRBV21-1 is a pseudogene locus. The CDR3 loop spans 14 amino acids. Written as DNA, the CDR3 is TGTGCCAGCAGCATAGACAGGGTCGACACTGAAGCTTTCTTT. Amino acids: CASSIDRVDTEAFF.

This sequence joins TRBV3-1 (or the pseudogene TRBV3-2) and TRBJ1-4; the D is unclear. This CDR3 has 14 residues. V lost 2 bases to trimming and J lost 6 bases, with 10 bases between them. Germline assignment: CDR1 LGHDT and CDR2 YNNKEL (reference sequence). This chain's CDR3 is CASSQQSFDEKLFF. The CDR3 nucleotides are TGTGCCAGCAGCCAACAAAGCTTCGATGAAAAACTGTTTTTT.

This chain uses TRBV28 with TRBJ1-2, with TRBD1 matching 9 bases. The CDR3 spans 15 residues. Germline V gene lookup returns CDR1 MDHEN and CDR2 SYDVKM. Germline trimming cut 3 bases from V and 5 bases from J; bases unmatched to any gene: 7. The CDR3 region is CASSLFQTGGYGYTF. For the CDR3, the DNA is TGTGCCAGCAGTTTGTTTCAGACAGGGGGGTATGGCTACACCTTC.

This clone was seen a single time. The J gene is TRBJ2-7, the V gene TRBV5-1; TRBD1 matches 7 bases. The CDR3 sequence is 14 residues long. Trimming took 4 bases from V and 6 from J; bases not matched to a gene: 10. CDR1 is SGHRS, CDR2 YFSETQ, per germline. The CDR3 nucleotides read TGCGCCAGCAGCGCTGACAGGGTGAATAGCGAGCAGTACTTC. Protein: CASSADRVNSEQYF.

The chain is built from TRBV9 and TRBJ2-2; 9 positions agree with TRBD2. The CDR3 runs to 16 residues. CDR1 is SGDLS, CDR2 YYNGEE, per germline. J gave up 5 bases and V 1 base, and 6 bases lay outside the gene matches. In DNA form, the CDR3 reads TGTGCCAGCAGCGTAACCGCGGGAGGGCGGACCGGGGAGCTGTTTTTT. Translation gives CASSVTAGGRTGELFF.

The rearrangement joins TRBV7-2 to TRBJ1-1, with 10 bases aligning to TRBD1. The CDR3 has 16 residues. Germline V CDR1 and CDR2: SGHTA, FQGNSA. Trimming at V came to 5 bases and at J to 0 bases, leaving 6 bases not matched to a gene. CDR3 DNA: TGTGCCAGCAGCCCACGGACAGGGGGAGTGAACACTGAAGCTTTCTTT. Translating gives CASSPRTGGVNTEAFF.

This sequence joins TRBV18 and TRBJ2-3; D remains unclear. The germline CDR1 and CDR2 sequences are KGHSH and LQKENI. CDR3 length: 14 residues. Trimming stripped 8 bases from V and 4 bases from J, with 16 bases between. The CDR3 bases are TGTGCCAGCAGTGCGACTGGCATGGCAGATACGCAGTATTTT. Encoded protein: CASSATGMADTQYF. Drawing the rest from reference TRBV18 and TRBJ2-3, the complete variable domain is NAGVMQNPRHLVRRRGQEARLRCSPMKGHSHVYWYRQLPEEGLKFMVYLQKENIIDESGMPKERFSAEFPKEGPSILRIQQVVRGDSAAYFCASSATGMADTQYFGPGTRLTVL.

This chain joins TRBV9 and TRBJ2-1; 8 bases agree with TRBD2. After removal of 3 bases from V and 0 bases from J, the junction contained 5 bases not matched to a gene. This CDR3 region has 16 residues. Germline CDR1 SGDLS, CDR2 YYNGEE. The CDR3 DNA is TGTGCCAGCAGCGCCCACGGGGGGGTCTCCTACAATGAGCAGTTCTTC. It encodes CASSAHGGVSYNEQFF.

The CDR3 DNA reads TGCAGCGTCACCACAGGGCCCTATGGCTACACCTTC. Residues: CSVTTGPYGYTF. The gene calls are TRBV29-1 and TRBJ1-2; a weak D match, TRBD1 (6 bases). Trimming cost V 6 bases and J 4 bases, with 12 bases left between them. The CDR3 has 12 amino acids. Looked up from germline, CDR1 is SQVTM and CDR2 is ANQGSEA.

The chain has TRBV7-2 and TRBJ1-6; no clear D gene. This CDR3 comprises 16 residues. CDR1 and CDR2 (germline): SGHTA, FQGNSA. With 1 base removed from V and 9 bases from J, the gap between germline ends came to 16 bases. This chain's CDR3 is CASSLDPGVGRSPLHF. The CDR3 DNA follows: TGTGCCAGCAGCTTAGATCCGGGAGTAGGCCGTTCACCCCTCCACTTT.

To note about this clone: Other DNA sequences within the sample encode an identical CDR3. The rearrangement uses TRBV30 and TRBJ1-5; D not resolved. The CDR3 length is 13 residues. Trimming cost V 0 bases and J 4 bases, with 7 bases left between them. The germline gives CDR1 GTSNPN, CDR2 SVGIG (reference sequence). DNA for the CDR3: TGTGCCTGGAGTGTAGCGGGAAATCAGCCCCAGCATTTT. This sequence encodes CAWSVAGNQPQHF.

The chain combines TRBV19 with TRBJ1-6; 9 bases match TRBD1. This CDR3 contains 13 residues. The germline V gene has CDR1 LNHDA and CDR2 SQIVND (reference sequence). Trimming cost V 6 bases and J 9 bases; bases outside gene matches: 3. As DNA, the CDR3 is TGTGCCAGTAGCAAGGACAGGGGTTCACCCCTCCACTTT. Translated, it gives CASSKDRGSPLHF. Looking up the rest from reference TRBV19 and TRBJ1-6 gives the full variable domain: DGGITQSPKYLFRKEGQNVTLSCEQNLNHDAMYWYRQDPGQGLRLIYYSQIVNDFQKGDIAEGYSVSREKKESFPLTVTSAQKNPTAFYLCASSKDRGSPLHFGNGTRLTVT.

V is TRBV28 and J is TRBJ2-7; 10 nucleotides match TRBD1. In germline, CDR1 is MDHEN, CDR2 SYDVKM. The CDR3 is 14 amino acids. The V and J ends lost 5 bases and 7 bases, in that order; junction bases with no gene match: 8. This CDR3 reads CASSGGQGFEEQYF. CDR3 sequence (DNA): TGTGCCAGCAGTGGGGGACAGGGGTTTGAGGAGCAGTACTTC. Supplemented by reference TRBV28 and TRBJ2-7, the full variable domain reads DVKVTQSSRYLVKRTGEKVFLECVQDMDHENMFWYRQDPGLGLRLIYFSYDVKMKEKGDIPEGYSVSREKKERFSLILESASTNQTSMYLCASSGGQGFEEQYFGPGTRLTVT.

The chain has TRBV19 and TRBJ2-5; 8 bases agree with TRBD2. The germline V gene encodes CDR1 LNHDA and CDR2 SQIVND (reference sequence). V was clipped by 8 bases and J by 2 bases; unmatched bases: 10. The CDR3 is made up of 15 amino acids. The CDR3 DNA sequence: TGTGCCAGTTGTTCTAAGGCGGGGGGACAAGAGACCCAGTACTTC. Protein: CASCSKAGGQETQYF.

This clone showed up just once. V usage is TRBV25-1 and J usage is TRBJ1-4; the D gene is possibly TRBD1 (5 bases). Per germline, CDR1 MGHDK and CDR2 SYGVNS. The ends were cut back, 8 bases at V and 4 bases at J, with 8 bases in the middle. CDR3 length: 12 residues. CDR3 region: CASRGFNEKLFF. For the CDR3, the DNA is TGTGCCAGCCGGGGGTTTAATGAAAAACTGTTTTTT. Supplemented by reference TRBV25-1 and TRBJ1-4, the full variable domain reads EADIYQTPRYLVIGTGKKITLECSQTMGHDKMYWYQQDPGMELHLIHYSYGVNSTEKGDLSSESTVSRIRTEHFPLTLESARPSHTSQYLCASRGFNEKLFFGSGTQLSVL.

This clone was seen more than once but under ten times. The chain has TRBV19 and TRBJ1-2, with D tentatively TRBD1 (6 bases). Trimming left V 4 bases short and J 5 bases short, with 11 bases between. The CDR3 has 13 amino acids. In germline, CDR1 is LNHDA, CDR2 SQIVND (reference sequence). The CDR3 DNA sequence: TGTGCCAGTAGTAGGACAGAGTATTATGGCTACACCTTC. It codes for CASSRTEYYGYTF.

This chain connects TRBV4-1 to TRBJ2-5; no reliable D call. Deletions cut 0 bases from V and 7 bases from J, with 12 bases between. CDR1 and CDR2 from the germline V gene are MGHRA and YSYEKL. The CDR3 sequence is 14 residues long. CDR3 in amino acids: CASSQEPATGTQYF. The CDR3 DNA follows: TGCGCCAGCAGCCAAGAGCCAGCCACGGGGACCCAGTACTTC.

This clone has a single count. The rearrangement joins TRBV5-1 to TRBJ2-7; D uncertain. Germline V gives CDR1 SGHRS, CDR2 YFSETQ. The germline V and J ends were trimmed by 3 bases and 0 bases, with 7 bases remaining between them. This CDR3 contains 13 residues. The CDR3 loop reads CASSSSNSYEQYF. The CDR3 region has the DNA TGCGCCAGCAGCTCTTCTAACTCCTACGAGCAGTACTTC. The full variable domain, its missing parts supplied by reference TRBV5-1 and TRBJ2-7, is KAGVTQTPRYLIKTRGQQVTLSCSPISGHRSVSWYQQTPGQGLQFLFEYFSETQRNKGNFPGRFSGRQFSNSRSEMNVSTLELGDSALYLCASSSSNSYEQYFGPGTRLTVT.

This chain joins TRBV15 and TRBJ2-1; D perhaps matches TRBD1 (6 bases). The CDR3 is 15 amino acids. V was shortened by 0 bases and J by 1 base, with 7 bases between the two germline ends. Germline V CDR1 and CDR2: LNHNV, YYDKDF (reference sequence). The CDR3 region has the DNA TGTGCCACCAGCAGAGACAGGGGATCCTACAATGAGCAGTTCTTC. As protein: CATSRDRGSYNEQFF.